This TCR beta chain came from a study of blood T cell repertoires in COVID-19. The wider study: The origin of the acute and convalescent COVID-19 samples was the United States, Italy and Spain. PBMCs, B-cell-depleted T cells, or T cells provided the cDNA or gDNA that made up the material.

Per the study methods: Cell counts per sample came from amplifying reference gene primers. Method: immunoSEQ multiplex PCR; TCRdb's copy keeps in-frame clones and lacks some. The V and J calls and clone size come from that table; D and trimming were worked out from the DNA. Here the sample spans roughly 230,000 clones, roughly 86% being singletons. The CDR3 totals 11 residues. V gave up 8 bases and J gave up 3 bases, with 8 bases separating them. Germline CDR1 and CDR2: MNHNY and SVGAGI (reference sequence). The sequenced material came from peripheral blood. This chain links TRBV6-6 with TRBJ2-7; D remains unclear. This sequence originates from a man aged 45-60 years with acute or convalescent COVID-19. The CDR3 bases are TGTGCCAGCGCCCCAGGCTACGAGCAGTACTTC. It encodes CASAPGYEQYF.